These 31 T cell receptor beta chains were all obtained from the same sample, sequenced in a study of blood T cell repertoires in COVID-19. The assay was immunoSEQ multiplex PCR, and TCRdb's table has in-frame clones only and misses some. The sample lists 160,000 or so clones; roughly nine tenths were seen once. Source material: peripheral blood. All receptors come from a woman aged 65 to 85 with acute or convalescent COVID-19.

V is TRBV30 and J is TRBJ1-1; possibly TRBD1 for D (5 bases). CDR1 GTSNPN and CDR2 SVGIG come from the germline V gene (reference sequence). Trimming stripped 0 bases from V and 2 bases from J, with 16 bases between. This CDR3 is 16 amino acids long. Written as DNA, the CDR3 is TGTGCCTGGAGTGTATACGGGCGGGGGTCCAACACTGAAGCTTTCTTT. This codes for CAWSVYGRGSNTEAFF. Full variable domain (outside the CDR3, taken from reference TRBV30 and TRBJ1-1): SQTIHQWPATLVQPVGSPLSLECTVEGTSNPNLYWYRQAAGRGLQLLFYSVGIGQISSEVPQNLSASRPQDRQFILSSKKLLLSDSGFYLCAWSVYGRGSNTEAFFGQGTRLTVV.

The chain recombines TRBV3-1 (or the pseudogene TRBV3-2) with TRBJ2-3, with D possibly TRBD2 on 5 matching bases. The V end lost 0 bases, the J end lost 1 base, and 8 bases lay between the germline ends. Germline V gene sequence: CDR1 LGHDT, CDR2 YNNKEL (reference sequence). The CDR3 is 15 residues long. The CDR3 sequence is CASSQDRRRTDTQYF. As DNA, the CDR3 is TGTGCCAGCAGCCAAGATCGGAGGCGCACAGATACGCAGTATTTT.

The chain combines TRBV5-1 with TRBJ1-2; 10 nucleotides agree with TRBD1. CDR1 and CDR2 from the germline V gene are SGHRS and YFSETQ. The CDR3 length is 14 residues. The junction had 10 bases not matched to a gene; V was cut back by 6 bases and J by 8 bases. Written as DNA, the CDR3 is TGCGCCAGCACTCGGACAGGGGGATTATGGGGCTACACCTTC. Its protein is CASTRTGGLWGYTF.

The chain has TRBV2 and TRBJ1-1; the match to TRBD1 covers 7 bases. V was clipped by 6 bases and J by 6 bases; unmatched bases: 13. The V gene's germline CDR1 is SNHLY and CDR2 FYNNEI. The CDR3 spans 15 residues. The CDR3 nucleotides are TGTGCCAGCAGAGCTAATACAGGGGCCGTGGCTGAAGCTTTCTTT. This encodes CASRANTGAVAEAFF. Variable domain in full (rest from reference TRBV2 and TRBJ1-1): EPEVTQTPSHQVTQMGQEVILRCVPISNHLYFYWYRQILGQKVEFLVSFYNNEISEKSEIFDDQFSVERPDGSNFTLKIRSTKLEDSAMYFCASRANTGAVAEAFFGQGTRLTVV.

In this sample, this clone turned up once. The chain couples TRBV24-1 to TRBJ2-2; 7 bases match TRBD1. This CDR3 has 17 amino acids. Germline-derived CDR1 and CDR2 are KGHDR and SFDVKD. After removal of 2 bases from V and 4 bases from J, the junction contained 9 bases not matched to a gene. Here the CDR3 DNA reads TGTGCCACCAGTGATTCGGGACAGTTCTTGGGCACCGGGGAGCTGTTTTTT. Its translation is CATSDSGQFLGTGELFF.

CDR3 nucleotide sequence: TGTGCCAGCAGATGGCTAGCGGGGGGGGCCTACGAGCAGTACGTC. Translation: CASRWLAGGAYEQYV. The chain recombines TRBV6-5 with TRBJ2-7; TRBD2 agrees at 12 bases. V lost 6 bases and J lost 2; bases outside the gene matches: 5. CDR1 and CDR2 (germline): MNHEY, SVGAGI. CDR3 length: 15 amino acids.

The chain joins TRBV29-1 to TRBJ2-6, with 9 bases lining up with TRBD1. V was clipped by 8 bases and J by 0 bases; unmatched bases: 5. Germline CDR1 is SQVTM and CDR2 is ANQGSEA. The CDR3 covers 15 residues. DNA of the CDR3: TGCAGCACCCGGGACAGGGACTCTGGGGCCAACGTCCTGACTTTC. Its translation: CSTRDRDSGANVLTF.

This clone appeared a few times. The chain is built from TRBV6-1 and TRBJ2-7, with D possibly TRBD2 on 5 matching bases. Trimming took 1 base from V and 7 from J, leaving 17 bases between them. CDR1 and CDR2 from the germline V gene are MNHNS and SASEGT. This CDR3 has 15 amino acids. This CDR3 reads CASSEGGARVREQYV. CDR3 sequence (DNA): TGTGCCAGCAGTGAAGGGGGAGCCCGGGTGCGTGAGCAGTACGTC.

The CDR3 DNA reads TGTGCCAGTAGGGCATACGGGGGAGATAGCAAAGAGACCCAGTACTTC. It codes for CASRAYGGDSKETQYF. The rearrangement joins TRBV19 to TRBJ2-5; perhaps TRBD2 as D (6 bases). Germline V gene sequence: CDR1 LNHDA, CDR2 SQIVND (reference sequence). The CDR3 has 16 residues. With 6 bases removed from V and 3 bases from J, the gap between germline ends came to 20 bases.

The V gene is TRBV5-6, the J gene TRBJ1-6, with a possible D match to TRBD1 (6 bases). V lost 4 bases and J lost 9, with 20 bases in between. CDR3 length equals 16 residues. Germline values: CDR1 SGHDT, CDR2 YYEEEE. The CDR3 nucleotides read TGTGCCAGCAGCGATTTCCGGGACACCGGACGTTCACCCCTCCACTTT. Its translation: CASSDFRDTGRSPLHF.

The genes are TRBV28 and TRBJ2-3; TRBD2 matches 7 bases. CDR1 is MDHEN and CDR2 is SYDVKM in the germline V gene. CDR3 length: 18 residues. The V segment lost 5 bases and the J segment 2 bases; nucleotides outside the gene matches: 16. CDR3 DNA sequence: TGTGCCAGCAGTCCAATGTTTCGGACTAGATCCTCCACAGATACGCAGTATTTT. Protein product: CASSPMFRTRSSTDTQYF.

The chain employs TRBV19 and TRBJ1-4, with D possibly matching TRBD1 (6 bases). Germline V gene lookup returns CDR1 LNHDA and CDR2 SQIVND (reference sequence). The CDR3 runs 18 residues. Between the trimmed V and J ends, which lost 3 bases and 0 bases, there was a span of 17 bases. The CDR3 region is CASSILRTATATNEKLFF. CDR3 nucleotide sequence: TGTGCCAGTAGTATTCTAAGGACAGCGACCGCAACTAATGAAAAACTGTTTTTT. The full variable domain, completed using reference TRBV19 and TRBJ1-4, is DGGITQSPKYLFRKEGQNVTLSCEQNLNHDAMYWYRQDPGQGLRLIYYSQIVNDFQKGDIAEGYSVSREKKESFPLTVTSAQKNPTAFYLCASSILRTATATNEKLFFGSGTQLSVL.

The CDR3 nucleotides are TGTGCCAGCAGTTACACGACAGGACCAAACTATGGCTACACCTTC. It encodes CASSYTTGPNYGYTF. The V call is TRBV6-5, the J call TRBJ1-2, with a possible D match to TRBD1 (6 bases). The V gene's germline CDR1 is MNHEY and CDR2 SVGAGI. V was trimmed by 2 bases and J by 2 bases, leaving 12 bases between them. This CDR3 spans 15 amino acids.

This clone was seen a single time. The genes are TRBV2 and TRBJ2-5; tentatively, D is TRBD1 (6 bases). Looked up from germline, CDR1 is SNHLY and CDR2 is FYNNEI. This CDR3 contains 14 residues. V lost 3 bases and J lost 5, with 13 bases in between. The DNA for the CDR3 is TGTGCCAGCAGTGAGGCCGGTAGGGGGGAGACCCAGTACTTC. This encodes CASSEAGRGETQYF. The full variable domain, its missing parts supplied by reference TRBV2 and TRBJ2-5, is EPEVTQTPSHQVTQMGQEVILRCVPISNHLYFYWYRQILGQKVEFLVSFYNNEISEKSEIFDDQFSVERPDGSNFTLKIRSTKLEDSAMYFCASSEAGRGETQYFGPGTRLLVL.

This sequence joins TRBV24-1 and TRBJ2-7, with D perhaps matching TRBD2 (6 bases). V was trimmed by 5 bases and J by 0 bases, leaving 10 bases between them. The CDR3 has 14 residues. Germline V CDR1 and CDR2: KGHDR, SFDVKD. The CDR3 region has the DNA TGTGCCACCAGTGTCGGGGGATACTCCTACGAGCAGTACGTC. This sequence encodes CATSVGGYSYEQYV.

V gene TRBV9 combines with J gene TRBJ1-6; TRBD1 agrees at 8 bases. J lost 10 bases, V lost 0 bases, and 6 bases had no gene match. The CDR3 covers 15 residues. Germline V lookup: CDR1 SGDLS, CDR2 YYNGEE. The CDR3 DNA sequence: TGTGCCAGCAGCGTAGCTCCAGGGGGCGAATCACCCCTCCACTTT. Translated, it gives CASSVAPGGESPLHF.

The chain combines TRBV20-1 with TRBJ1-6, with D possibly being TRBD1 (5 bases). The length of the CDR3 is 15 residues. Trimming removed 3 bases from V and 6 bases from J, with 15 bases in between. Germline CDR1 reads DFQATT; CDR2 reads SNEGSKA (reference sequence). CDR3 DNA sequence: TGCAGTGCTAGTATCCAGGGAATGTCTAATTCACCCCTCCACTTT. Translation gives CSASIQGMSNSPLHF.

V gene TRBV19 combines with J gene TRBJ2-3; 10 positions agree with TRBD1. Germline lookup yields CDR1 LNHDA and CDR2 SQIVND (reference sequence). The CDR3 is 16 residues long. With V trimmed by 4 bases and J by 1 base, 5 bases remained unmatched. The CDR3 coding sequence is TGTGCCAGTAGTACTGGGGACAGGGGTGGCACAGATACGCAGTATTTT. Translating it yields CASSTGDRGGTDTQYF. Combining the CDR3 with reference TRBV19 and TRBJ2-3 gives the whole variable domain DGGITQSPKYLFRKEGQNVTLSCEQNLNHDAMYWYRQDPGQGLRLIYYSQIVNDFQKGDIAEGYSVSREKKESFPLTVTSAQKNPTAFYLCASSTGDRGGTDTQYFGPGTRLTVL.

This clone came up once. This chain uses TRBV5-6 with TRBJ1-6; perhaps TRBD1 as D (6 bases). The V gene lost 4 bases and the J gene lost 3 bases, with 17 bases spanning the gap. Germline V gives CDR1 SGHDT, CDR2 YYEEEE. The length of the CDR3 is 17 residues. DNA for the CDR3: TGTGCCAGCAGCCTGAAAGGACAGTTTTTCTATAATTCACCCCTCCACTTT. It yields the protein CASSLKGQFFYNSPLHF.

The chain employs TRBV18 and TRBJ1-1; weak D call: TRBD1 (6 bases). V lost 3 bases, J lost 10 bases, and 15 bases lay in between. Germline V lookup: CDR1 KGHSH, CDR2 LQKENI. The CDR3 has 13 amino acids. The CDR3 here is CASSPRTDNGAFF. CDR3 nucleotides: TGTGCCAGCTCACCTAGGACAGACAATGGAGCTTTCTTT.

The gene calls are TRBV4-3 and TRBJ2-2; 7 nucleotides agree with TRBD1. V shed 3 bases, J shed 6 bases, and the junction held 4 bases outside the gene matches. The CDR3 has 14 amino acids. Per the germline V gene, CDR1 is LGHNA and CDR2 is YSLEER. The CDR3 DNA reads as TGCGCCAGCAGCCAGGAACAGGGGCCCGGGGAGCTGTTTTTT. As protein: CASSQEQGPGELFF.

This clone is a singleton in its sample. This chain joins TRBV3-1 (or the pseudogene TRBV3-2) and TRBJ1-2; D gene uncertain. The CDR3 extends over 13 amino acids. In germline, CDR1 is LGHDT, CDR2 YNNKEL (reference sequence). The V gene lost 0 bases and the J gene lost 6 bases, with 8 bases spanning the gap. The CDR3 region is CASSQEGAHGYTF. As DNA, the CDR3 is TGTGCCAGCAGCCAAGAGGGAGCCCATGGCTACACCTTC.

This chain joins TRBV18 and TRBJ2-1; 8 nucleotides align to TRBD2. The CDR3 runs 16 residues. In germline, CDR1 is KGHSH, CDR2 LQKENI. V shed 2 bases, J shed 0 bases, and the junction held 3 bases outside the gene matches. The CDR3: CASSPAAGGSYNEQFF. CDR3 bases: TGTGCCAGCTCACCAGCGGCGGGGGGCTCCTACAATGAGCAGTTCTTC.

For the CDR3, the DNA is TGTGCCAGCAGCCCACCCGGACATAACACTGAAGCTTTCTTT. Its translation is CASSPPGHNTEAFF. The rearrangement joins TRBV28 to TRBJ1-1; a possible D gene is TRBD1 (5 bases). Per germline, CDR1 MDHEN and CDR2 SYDVKM. There are 14 residues in the CDR3. V dropped 6 bases and J dropped 2 bases, with 13 bases sitting between them.

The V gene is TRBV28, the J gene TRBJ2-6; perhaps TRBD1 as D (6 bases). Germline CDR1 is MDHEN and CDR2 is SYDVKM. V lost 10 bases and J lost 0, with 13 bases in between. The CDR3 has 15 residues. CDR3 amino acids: CATARGGSGANVLTF. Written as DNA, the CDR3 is TGTGCCACCGCCAGGGGTGGCTCTGGGGCCAACGTCCTGACTTTC.

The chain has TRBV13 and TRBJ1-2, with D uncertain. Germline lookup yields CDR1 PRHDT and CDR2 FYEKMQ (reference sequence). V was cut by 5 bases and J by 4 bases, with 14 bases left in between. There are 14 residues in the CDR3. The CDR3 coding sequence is TGTGCCAGCAGCCCCCCCCGGGGAACCTATGGCTACACCTTC. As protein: CASSPPRGTYGYTF.

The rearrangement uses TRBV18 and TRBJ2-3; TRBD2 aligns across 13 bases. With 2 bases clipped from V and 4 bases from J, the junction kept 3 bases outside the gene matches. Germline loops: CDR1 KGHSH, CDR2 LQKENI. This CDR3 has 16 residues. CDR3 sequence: CASSPTSGGAADTQYF. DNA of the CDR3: TGTGCCAGCTCACCAACTAGCGGGGGGGCCGCAGATACGCAGTATTTT.

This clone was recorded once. CDR3 coding DNA: TGTGCCAGCTCACCACCTGGGAGTGAAAAACTGTTTTTT. Translated, it gives CASSPPGSEKLFF. V is TRBV18 and J is TRBJ1-4; no definite D call. Germline V gene lookup returns CDR1 KGHSH and CDR2 LQKENI. The V and J ends lost 0 bases and 7 bases respectively, with 6 bases between them. CDR3 size: 13 residues.

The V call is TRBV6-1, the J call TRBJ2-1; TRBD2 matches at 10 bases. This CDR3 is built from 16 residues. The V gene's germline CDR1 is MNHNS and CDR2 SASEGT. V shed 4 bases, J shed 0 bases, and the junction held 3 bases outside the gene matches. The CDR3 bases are TGTGCCAGCAGTGGAATAGCGGGGGGCTCCTACAATGAGCAGTTCTTC. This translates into CASSGIAGGSYNEQFF.

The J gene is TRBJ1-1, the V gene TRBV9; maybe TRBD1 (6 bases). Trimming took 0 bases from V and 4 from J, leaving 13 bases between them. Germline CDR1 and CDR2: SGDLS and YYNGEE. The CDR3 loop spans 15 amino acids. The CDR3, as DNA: TGTGCCAGCAGCGTAGTTCAGGGGATGGGCACTGAAGCTTTCTTT. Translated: CASSVVQGMGTEAFF.

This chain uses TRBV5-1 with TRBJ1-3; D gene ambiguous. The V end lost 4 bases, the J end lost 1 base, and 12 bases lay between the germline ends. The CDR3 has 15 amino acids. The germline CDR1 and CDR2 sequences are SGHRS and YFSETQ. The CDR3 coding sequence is TGCGCCAGCAGCACTGGAGCGGGTTCTGGAAACACCATATATTTT. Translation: CASSTGAGSGNTIYF. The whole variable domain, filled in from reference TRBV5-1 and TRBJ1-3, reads KAGVTQTPRYLIKTRGQQVTLSCSPISGHRSVSWYQQTPGQGLQFLFEYFSETQRNKGNFPGRFSGRQFSNSRSEMNVSTLELGDSALYLCASSTGAGSGNTIYFGEGSWLTVV.